Listed here is a single T cell receptor beta chain. Germline assignment: CDR1 SGHRS and CDR2 YFSETQ. The CDR3 spans 14 residues. Losses at the gene ends were 4 bases for V and 1 base for J; bases not matched to a gene: 5. Here immunoSEQ multiplex PCR was the method, and the copy in TCRdb shows in-frame clones only, minus some. The repertoire holds fewer than 400,000 clones, with around 85% as singletons. The data are from a study of blood T cell repertoires in COVID-19. The study recruited people aged roughly 18 to 100 years across about two dozen US areas. The TCR was taken from a man aged 30 to 45 who had recovered from COVID-19. The chain uses TRBV5-1 and TRBJ2-7, with 7 bases that match TRBD1. Sequencing was done on a sample of PBMCs or T cells enriched from blood (not recorded which). CDR3 residues: CASSTGQISYEQYF. CDR3 DNA: TGCGCCAGCAGCACGGGACAGATTTCCTACGAGCAGTACTTC.